These 31 T cell receptor beta chains were sequenced from one sample in a study of blood T cell repertoires in COVID-19. Sequenced by immunoSEQ multiplex PCR; TCRdb stores in-frame clones only, minus some. Of 330,000 or so clones in the sample, around nine tenths are singletons; the top ten hold 3.5% to 4%. The sequencing sample was made of peripheral blood. All receptors derive from a woman in her fifties or sixties with COVID-19, enrolled during active disease.

This clone was picked up many times. The rearrangement links TRBV18 to TRBJ1-5; 9 bases match TRBD1. V shed 3 bases, J shed 4 bases, and the junction held 4 bases outside the gene matches. This CDR3 is built from 15 residues. In germline, CDR1 is KGHSH, CDR2 LQKENI. CDR3 amino acids: CASSPSDRGNQPQHF. CDR3 coding DNA: TGTGCCAGCTCACCCTCGGACAGGGGAAATCAGCCCCAGCATTTT.

The V gene is TRBV12-3 or TRBV12-4, the J gene TRBJ1-2; D is undetermined. CDR3 size: 13 residues. Trimming stripped 1 base from V and 2 bases from J, with 5 bases between. In DNA, the CDR3 is TGTGCCAGCAGTTTAGTACAGAACTATGGCTACACCTTC. Protein product: CASSLVQNYGYTF.

This clone appeared a single time. V gene TRBV12-5 combines with J gene TRBJ1-5; D is ambiguous. There are 19 residues in the CDR3. Germline V gene data show CDR1 as LGHNT and CDR2 as FRNRAP. V was shortened by 5 bases and J by 1 base, with 24 bases between the two germline ends. Here the CDR3 reads CASGLTCSVVSESNQPQHF. CDR3 nucleotides: TGTGCTAGTGGTCTAACCTGCTCCGTCGTCTCTGAGAGCAATCAGCCCCAGCATTTT.

V and J are TRBV7-9 and TRBJ2-7; perhaps TRBD2 as D (6 bases). The CDR3 covers 14 residues. Germline lookup yields CDR1 SEHNR and CDR2 FQNEAQ (reference sequence). Trimming shortened V by 6 bases and J by 7 bases, and 19 bases separated the two germline ends. CDR3 nucleotide sequence: TGTGCCAGCAGTCCGGTGGGTAGCGGAACGGAGCAGTACTTC. This gives the protein CASSPVGSGTEQYF.

This clone occurred a few times. The chain recombines TRBV24-1 with TRBJ2-5; possibly TRBD1 for D (6 bases). Germline CDR1 KGHDR, CDR2 SFDVKD. The ends were cut back, 4 bases at V and 2 bases at J, with 13 bases in the middle. The CDR3 is made up of 15 amino acids. The CDR3 DNA follows: TGTGCCACCAGTGAACTGCGACAGGATCAAGAGACCCAGTACTTC. Amino acid sequence: CATSELRQDQETQYF.

The gene calls are TRBV4-2 and TRBJ1-4; possibly TRBD1 for D (6 bases). V lost 4 bases and J 4 bases, leaving 10 bases between the germline ends. Per the germline V gene, CDR1 is LGHNA and CDR2 is YNFKEQ. CDR3 length: 14 residues. The CDR3 spells CASSRQADNEKLFF. CDR3 sequence (DNA): TGTGCCAGCAGCCGACAGGCGGATAATGAAAAACTGTTTTTT.

The chain is built from TRBV18 and TRBJ1-5; no reliable D call. The CDR3 loop spans 19 amino acids. Germline V lookup: CDR1 KGHSH, CDR2 LQKENI. Trimming took off 1 base at V and 0 bases at J, with 19 bases between the two ends. CDR3 nucleotides: TGTGCCAGCTCACCACGAGGGCAGGCCGGAGTTTATAGCAATCAGCCCCAGCATTTT. Translation gives CASSPRGQAGVYSNQPQHF.

The V and J genes are TRBV5-1 and TRBJ2-1, with D possibly TRBD2 on 8 matching bases. The CDR3 length is 15 residues. The germline gives CDR1 SGHRS, CDR2 YFSETQ. Trimming removed 4 bases from V and 7 bases from J, with 18 bases in between. CDR3 sequence (DNA): TGCGCCAGCAGCCAGGGGGGGACTAGGATGAATGAGCAGTTCTTC. This encodes CASSQGGTRMNEQFF.

The rearrangement links TRBV6-5 to TRBJ1-1; unclear D gene. V lost 8 bases to trimming and J lost 3 bases, with 19 bases between them. The CDR3 spans 15 residues. In germline, CDR1 is MNHEY, CDR2 SVGAGI. CDR3 loop: CASLENPTLHTEAFF. In DNA, the CDR3 is TGTGCCAGCCTCGAGAATCCCACCCTTCACACTGAAGCTTTCTTT.

The chain joins TRBV11-3 to TRBJ1-6, with D tentatively TRBD1 (5 bases). The CDR3 is made up of 17 amino acids. Trimming took 7 bases from V and 9 from J, leaving 25 bases between them. The V gene's germline CDR1 is SGHNT and CDR2 YENEEA. The CDR3: CASTSRWVSWRGSPLHF. CDR3 DNA: TGTGCCAGCACCAGTAGATGGGTATCCTGGAGGGGTTCACCCCTCCACTTT.

The chain employs TRBV7-9 and TRBJ1-2; no clear D. V was shortened by 5 bases and J by 7 bases, with 14 bases between the two germline ends. This CDR3 is built from 13 residues. Germline V gives CDR1 SEHNR, CDR2 FQNEAQ (reference sequence). The DNA of the CDR3 is TGTGCCAGCAGCAGAACAGCTGCGGGTGGCTACACCTTC. Protein product: CASSRTAAGGYTF.

V and J are TRBV24-1 and TRBJ2-2; tentative D call: TRBD2 (5 bases). CDR1 and CDR2 (germline): KGHDR, SFDVKD. This CDR3 is built from 15 residues. The V end lost 6 bases, the J end lost 0 bases, and 10 bases lay between the germline ends. The CDR3 region has the DNA TGTGCCACCAGTCGGGCGGGCGCGAACACCGGGGAGCTGTTTTTT. This codes for CATSRAGANTGELFF.

The chain uses TRBV24-1 and TRBJ2-3, with D unresolved. This CDR3 is 14 amino acids long. Germline V gene lookup returns CDR1 KGHDR and CDR2 SFDVKD. Between the trimmed V and J ends, which lost 4 bases and 1 base, there was a span of 8 bases. CDR3 nucleotides: TGTGCCACCAGTGACCCGACTGGCACAGATACGCAGTATTTT. It translates to CATSDPTGTDTQYF.

This clone was seen only a few times. The CDR3 protein is CASSFPPQPTQYF. CDR3 coding DNA: TGTGCCAGCAGTTTCCCGCCACAACCGACCCAGTACTTC. J is TRBJ2-5 and V is TRBV6-5; D ambiguous. The germline V gene encodes CDR1 MNHEY and CDR2 SVGAGI. The CDR3 consists of 13 residues. Trimming took 4 bases from V and 7 from J, leaving 13 bases between them.

With regard to this clone: One end of the junction varies from germline; a read error may be responsible. J is TRBJ1-5 and V is TRBV19, with a possible D match to TRBD1 (6 bases). In germline, CDR1 is LNHDA, CDR2 SQIVND (reference sequence). This CDR3 comprises 17 residues. The CDR3 protein is CASSNLDKNFEIGDKNF. In nucleotides, the CDR3 is TGTGCCAGTAGTAATTTGGACAAAAATTTTGAGATTGGGGACAAAAATTTT. Drawing the rest from reference TRBV19 and TRBJ1-5, the complete variable domain is DGGITQSPKYLFRKEGQNVTLSCEQNLNHDAMYWYRQDPGQGLRLIYYSQIVNDFQKGDIAEGYSVSREKKESFPLTVTSAQKNPTAFYLCASSNLDKNFEIGDKNFGDGTRLSIL.

This chain connects TRBV7-3 to TRBJ2-1, with D possibly being TRBD1 (5 bases). Germline V gene data show CDR1 as SGHTA and CDR2 as FQGTGA. This CDR3 has 16 residues. The V end was cut by 1 base, the J end by 7 bases, with 17 bases between. The CDR3 is CASSLMGSSGANEQFF. Written as DNA, the CDR3 is TGTGCCAGCAGCTTAATGGGCTCCTCTGGGGCTAATGAGCAGTTCTTC.

The genes are TRBV5-1 and TRBJ1-1; 8 nucleotides agree with TRBD1. CDR1 and CDR2 from the germline V gene are SGHRS and YFSETQ. The CDR3 contains 14 residues. J was trimmed by 4 bases and V by 4 bases; bases with no gene match: 6. CDR3 protein: CASSVAGGGTEAFF. CDR3 nucleotide sequence: TGCGCCAGCAGCGTGGCAGGGGGCGGCACTGAAGCTTTCTTT.

This chain uses TRBV24-1 with TRBJ1-2; D gene unclear. V dropped 9 bases and J dropped 4 bases, with 14 bases sitting between them. In germline, CDR1 is KGHDR, CDR2 SFDVKD. CDR3 length: 13 amino acids. CDR3 nucleotides: TGTGCCACCGCGCTATCGTCCTCCTATGGCTACACCTTC. Protein: CATALSSSYGYTF.

The chain uses TRBV2 and TRBJ1-1; tentative D call: TRBD1 (6 bases). The ends were cut back, 4 bases at V and 4 bases at J, with 19 bases in the middle. Germline-derived CDR1 and CDR2 are SNHLY and FYNNEI. The CDR3 runs to 16 residues. DNA for the CDR3: TGTGCCAGCAGTGTGGGGCAGACAGGTGCAGGCACTGAAGCTTTCTTT. Translated: CASSVGQTGAGTEAFF. The whole variable domain, remainder taken from reference TRBV2 and TRBJ1-1, is EPEVTQTPSHQVTQMGQEVILRCVPISNHLYFYWYRQILGQKVEFLVSFYNNEISEKSEIFDDQFSVERPDGSNFTLKIRSTKLEDSAMYFCASSVGQTGAGTEAFFGQGTRLTVV.

The genes are TRBV7-2 and TRBJ2-2; TRBD1 matches 9 bases. The CDR3 has 15 amino acids. V trimming: 5 bases; J trimming: 6 bases; junction bases outside the gene matches: 7. Germline V gene data show CDR1 as SGHTA and CDR2 as FQGNSA. The CDR3 DNA sequence: TGTGCCAGCAGCCCTCGCGGACAGGGGCCCGGGGAGCTGTTTTTT. Translation: CASSPRGQGPGELFF.

This chain uses TRBV28 with TRBJ1-1; possible D gene TRBD1, 5 bases. CDR3 length: 13 amino acids. Germline V lookup: CDR1 MDHEN, CDR2 SYDVKM. Written as DNA, the CDR3 is TGTGCTACCGGGTCGGGGGTTGCCACTGAAGCTTTCTTT. Protein: CATGSGVATEAFF.

This sequence joins TRBV28 and TRBJ2-7; 8 nucleotides line up with TRBD2. Germline CDR1 MDHEN, CDR2 SYDVKM. The CDR3 has 13 residues. The V and J ends lost 7 bases and 4 bases, in that order; junction bases with no gene match: 6. This CDR3 is CASKIGGGYEQYF. As DNA, the CDR3 is TGTGCCAGCAAGATCGGGGGGGGTTACGAGCAGTACTTC.

The chain joins TRBV20-1 to TRBJ1-2; D is ambiguous. CDR3 length equals 12 residues. The germline V gene encodes CDR1 DFQATT and CDR2 SNEGSKA (reference sequence). Between the trimmed V and J ends, which lost 3 bases and 2 bases, there was a span of 7 bases. For the CDR3, the DNA is TGCAGTGCTAGTTCGGAGAACTATGGCTACACCTTC. Protein product: CSASSENYGYTF.

The chain is built from TRBV6-5 and TRBJ1-1, with D tentatively TRBD1 (6 bases). This CDR3 contains 14 residues. Germline loops: CDR1 MNHEY, CDR2 SVGAGI. Trimming removed 8 bases from V and 1 base from J, with 14 bases in between. The CDR3 protein is CASGGPAENTEAFF. As DNA, the CDR3 is TGTGCCAGCGGGGGCCCGGCGGAGAACACTGAAGCTTTCTTT.

Here the CDR3 reads CASRRTTPGETQYF. Written as DNA, the CDR3 is TGTGCCAGCAGAAGGACTACCCCGGGAGAGACCCAGTACTTC. The chain is built from TRBV6-5 and TRBJ2-5; tentative D call: TRBD2 (6 bases). The length of the CDR3 is 14 residues. V lost 6 bases to trimming and J lost 4 bases, with 15 bases between them. Germline CDR1 and CDR2: MNHEY and SVGAGI.

The CDR3 bases are TGTGCCAGTAGTGCCGACAGGGGGCCTGGAAACACCATATATTTT. This translates into CASSADRGPGNTIYF. V is TRBV19 and J is TRBJ1-3, with 10 bases identical to TRBD1. With 5 bases clipped from V and 2 bases from J, the junction kept 3 bases outside the gene matches. This CDR3 region has 15 residues. Germline values: CDR1 LNHDA, CDR2 SQIVND (reference sequence).

The rearrangement links TRBV6-6 to TRBJ1-4; D perhaps matches TRBD1 (6 bases). This CDR3 spans 13 amino acids. The germline V gene has CDR1 MNHNY and CDR2 SVGAGI (reference sequence). V lost 8 bases, J lost 8 bases, and 15 bases lay in between. This CDR3 is CASRPPGGEKLFF. CDR3 nucleotide sequence: TGTGCCAGCCGTCCCCCGGGGGGCGAAAAACTGTTTTTT.

The chain carries TRBV7-2 and TRBJ2-1, with D possibly being TRBD2 (7 bases). This CDR3 is built from 15 residues. Germline loops: CDR1 SGHTA, CDR2 FQGNSA. Trimming pared 1 base from V and 9 bases from J, leaving 16 bases between. The CDR3 is CASSLVGLGGSEQFF. DNA of the CDR3: TGTGCCAGCAGCTTAGTTGGACTAGGGGGGAGTGAGCAGTTCTTC.

The V call is TRBV19, the J call TRBJ1-2, with 12 bases aligning to TRBD1. Germline CDR1 reads LNHDA; CDR2 reads SQIVND (reference sequence). The CDR3 contains 14 residues. The ends lost 6 bases at V and 8 bases at J; junction bases unmatched: 7. CDR3 DNA sequence: TGTGCCAGTAGCCCGGGACAGGGGGCGAGAGGCTACACCTTC. Translation gives CASSPGQGARGYTF.

The chain uses TRBV24-1 and TRBJ2-1, with 9 bases that match TRBD1. Trimming took 7 bases from V and 6 from J; bases not matched to a gene: 3. The CDR3 loop spans 13 amino acids. From germline, CDR1 is KGHDR and CDR2 SFDVKD. CDR3 DNA: TGTGCCACCAGCTCGGACAGGGGCAATGAGCAGTTCTTC. Its protein is CATSSDRGNEQFF.

The chain recombines TRBV6-5 with TRBJ2-2, with D tentatively TRBD1 (5 bases). CDR1 is MNHEY and CDR2 is SVGAGI in the germline V gene. This CDR3 is 15 amino acids long. The V end lost 0 bases, the J end lost 6 bases, and 11 bases lay between the germline ends. The CDR3 DNA is TGTGCCAGCAGTTACTCGACCCCAGGGCCCGGGGAGCTGTTTTTT. It specifies CASSYSTPGPGELFF.